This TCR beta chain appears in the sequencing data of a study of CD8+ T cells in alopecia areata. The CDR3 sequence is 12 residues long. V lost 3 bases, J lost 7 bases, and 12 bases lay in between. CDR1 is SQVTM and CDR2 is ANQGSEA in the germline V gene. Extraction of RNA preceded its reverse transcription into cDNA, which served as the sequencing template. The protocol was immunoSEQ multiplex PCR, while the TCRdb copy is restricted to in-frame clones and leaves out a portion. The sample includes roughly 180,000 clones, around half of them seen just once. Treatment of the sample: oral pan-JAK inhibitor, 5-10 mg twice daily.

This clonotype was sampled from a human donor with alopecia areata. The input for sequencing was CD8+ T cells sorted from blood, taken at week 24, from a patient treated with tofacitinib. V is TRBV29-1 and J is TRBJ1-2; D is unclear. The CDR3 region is CSVEAQMGGYTF. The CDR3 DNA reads TGCAGCGTTGAGGCCCAAATGGGTGGCTACACCTTC.